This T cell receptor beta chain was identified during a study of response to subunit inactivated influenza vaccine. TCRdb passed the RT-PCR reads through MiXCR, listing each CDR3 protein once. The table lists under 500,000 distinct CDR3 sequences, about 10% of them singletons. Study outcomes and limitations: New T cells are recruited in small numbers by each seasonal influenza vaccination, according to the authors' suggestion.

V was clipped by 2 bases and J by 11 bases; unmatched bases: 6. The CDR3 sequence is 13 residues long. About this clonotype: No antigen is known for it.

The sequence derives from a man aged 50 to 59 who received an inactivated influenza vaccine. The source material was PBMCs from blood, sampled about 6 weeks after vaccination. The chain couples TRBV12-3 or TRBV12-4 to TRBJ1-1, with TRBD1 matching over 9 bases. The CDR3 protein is CASSLSTGTGAFF. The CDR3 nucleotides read TGTGCCAGCAGTTTATCTACAGGGACAGGGGCTTTCTTT.